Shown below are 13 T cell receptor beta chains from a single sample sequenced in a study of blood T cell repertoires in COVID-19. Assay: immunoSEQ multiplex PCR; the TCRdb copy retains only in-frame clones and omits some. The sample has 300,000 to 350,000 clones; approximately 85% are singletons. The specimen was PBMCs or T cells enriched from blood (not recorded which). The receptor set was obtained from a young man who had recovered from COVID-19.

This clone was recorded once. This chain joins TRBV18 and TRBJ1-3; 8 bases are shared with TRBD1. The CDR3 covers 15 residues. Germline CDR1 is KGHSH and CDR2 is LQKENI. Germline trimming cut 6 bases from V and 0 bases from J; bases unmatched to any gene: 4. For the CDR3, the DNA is TGTGCCAGCTCTTCGGGACAGGTCTCTGGAAACACCATATATTTT. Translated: CASSSGQVSGNTIYF.

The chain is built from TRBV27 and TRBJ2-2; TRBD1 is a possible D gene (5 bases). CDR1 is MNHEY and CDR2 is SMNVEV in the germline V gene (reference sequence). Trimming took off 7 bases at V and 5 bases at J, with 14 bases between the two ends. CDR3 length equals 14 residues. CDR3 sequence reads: CASKLWGLTGELFF. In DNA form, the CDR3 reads TGTGCCAGCAAGCTTTGGGGCTTAACCGGGGAGCTGTTTTTT.

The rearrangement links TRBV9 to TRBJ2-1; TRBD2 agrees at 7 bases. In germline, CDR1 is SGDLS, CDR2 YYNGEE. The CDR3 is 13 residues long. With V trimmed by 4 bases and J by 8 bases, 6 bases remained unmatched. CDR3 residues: CASSPWTRDEQFF. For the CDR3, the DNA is TGTGCCAGCAGCCCGTGGACTAGGGATGAGCAGTTCTTC.

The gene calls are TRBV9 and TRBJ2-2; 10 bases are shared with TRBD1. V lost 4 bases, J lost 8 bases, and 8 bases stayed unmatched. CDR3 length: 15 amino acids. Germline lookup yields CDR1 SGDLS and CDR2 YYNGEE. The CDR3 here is CASSRDRGPKGELFF. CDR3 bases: TGTGCCAGCAGCCGGGACAGGGGACCCAAAGGGGAGCTGTTTTTT.

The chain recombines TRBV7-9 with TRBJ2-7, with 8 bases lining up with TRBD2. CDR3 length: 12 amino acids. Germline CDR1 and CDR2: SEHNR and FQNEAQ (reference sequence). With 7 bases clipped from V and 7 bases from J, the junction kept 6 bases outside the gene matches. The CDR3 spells CASTREGREQYF. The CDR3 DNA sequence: TGTGCCAGCACCCGGGAGGGTAGGGAGCAGTACTTC.

In DNA form, the CDR3 reads TGTGCCAGCAGTGGTCAGGGGTATGAGCAGTTCTTC. Its protein is CASSGQGYEQFF. The chain combines TRBV2 with TRBJ2-1; possibly TRBD1 for D (6 bases). Trimming cost V 4 bases and J 8 bases, with 9 bases left between them. Looked up from germline, CDR1 is SNHLY and CDR2 is FYNNEI. This CDR3 contains 12 residues.

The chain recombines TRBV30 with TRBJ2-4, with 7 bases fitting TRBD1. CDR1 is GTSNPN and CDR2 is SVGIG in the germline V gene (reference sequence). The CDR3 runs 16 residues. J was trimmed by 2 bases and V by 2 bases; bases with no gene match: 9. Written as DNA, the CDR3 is TGTGCCTGGAGTAGGGGGCAGGGAGTTCCCAAAAACATTCAGTACTTC. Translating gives CAWSRGQGVPKNIQYF.

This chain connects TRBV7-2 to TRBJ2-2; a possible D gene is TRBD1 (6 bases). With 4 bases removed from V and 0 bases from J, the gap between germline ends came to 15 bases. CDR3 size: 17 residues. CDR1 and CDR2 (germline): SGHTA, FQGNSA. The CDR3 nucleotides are TGTGCCAGCAGCTACATCAGGGGCCCTACGAACACCGGGGAGCTGTTTTTT. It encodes CASSYIRGPTNTGELFF.

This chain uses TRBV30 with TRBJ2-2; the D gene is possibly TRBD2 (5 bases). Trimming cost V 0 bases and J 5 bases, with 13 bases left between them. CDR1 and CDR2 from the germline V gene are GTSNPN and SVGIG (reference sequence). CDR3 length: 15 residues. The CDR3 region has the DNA TGTGCCTGGAGTGTAACCCTGTCGGGAACCGGGGAGCTGTTTTTT. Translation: CAWSVTLSGTGELFF.

DNA for the CDR3: TGTGCCCCGCGGGCCGATCACTACGAGCAGTACTTC. It encodes CAPRADHYEQYF. The chain uses TRBV19 and TRBJ2-7; D might be TRBD2 (5 bases). The V gene's germline CDR1 is LNHDA and CDR2 SQIVND (reference sequence). The V gene lost 11 bases and the J gene lost 3 bases, with 14 bases spanning the gap. This CDR3 is built from 12 residues.

The CDR3 sequence is CASSYSGGGETQYF. The CDR3 DNA sequence: TGTGCCAGCAGTTACTCCGGGGGGGGAGAGACCCAGTACTTC. The J gene is TRBJ2-5, the V gene TRBV6-6; 8 nucleotides line up with TRBD2. Germline CDR1 reads MNHNY; CDR2 reads SVGAGI (reference sequence). The CDR3 runs to 14 residues. The V gene end was trimmed by 0 bases and the J gene end by 4 bases; junction bases not matched to a gene: 1.

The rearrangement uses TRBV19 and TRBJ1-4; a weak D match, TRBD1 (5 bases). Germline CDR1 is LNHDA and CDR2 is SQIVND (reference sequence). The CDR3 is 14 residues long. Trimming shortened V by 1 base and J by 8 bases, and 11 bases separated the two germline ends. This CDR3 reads CASSIGGWEEKLFF. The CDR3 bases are TGTGCCAGTAGTATAGGGGGCTGGGAAGAAAAACTGTTTTTT. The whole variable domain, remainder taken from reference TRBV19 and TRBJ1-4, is DGGITQSPKYLFRKEGQNVTLSCEQNLNHDAMYWYRQDPGQGLRLIYYSQIVNDFQKGDIAEGYSVSREKKESFPLTVTSAQKNPTAFYLCASSIGGWEEKLFFGSGTQLSVL.

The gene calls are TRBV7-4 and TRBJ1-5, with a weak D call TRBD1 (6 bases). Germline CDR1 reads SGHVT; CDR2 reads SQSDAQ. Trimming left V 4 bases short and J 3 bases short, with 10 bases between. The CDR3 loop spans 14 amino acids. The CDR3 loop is CASSSRQDNQPQHF. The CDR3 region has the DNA TGTGCCAGCAGCTCTAGACAGGACAATCAGCCCCAGCATTTT.